This T cell receptor (beta chain) was retrieved from a study of blood T cell repertoires in COVID-19. The overall study: Specimens from acute and convalescent COVID-19 originated in the United States, Italy and Spain. T cells, B-cell-depleted T cells, or PBMCs supplied cDNA or gDNA.

Original handling: By means of reference gene primer amplification, nucleated cell counts were estimated. Profiled with immunoSEQ multiplex PCR; TCRdb holds only in-frame clones, not every one. V, J and clone size derive from that table, while D and trimming were established from the DNA sequence. The data contain roughly 250,000 clones, 90% of them singletons. The CDR3 has 16 amino acids. The V and J ends lost 3 bases and 0 bases, in that order; junction bases with no gene match: 7. Germline V gene sequence: CDR1 SGHRS, CDR2 YFSETQ. The chain has TRBV5-1 and TRBJ2-3, with TRBD1 matching over 7 bases. The source is a middle-aged woman with acute or convalescent COVID-19. Sequencing input: peripheral blood. The CDR3 loop is CASSWGQYSSTDTQYF. Written as DNA, the CDR3 is TGCGCCAGCAGCTGGGGACAGTACTCTAGCACAGATACGCAGTATTTT.